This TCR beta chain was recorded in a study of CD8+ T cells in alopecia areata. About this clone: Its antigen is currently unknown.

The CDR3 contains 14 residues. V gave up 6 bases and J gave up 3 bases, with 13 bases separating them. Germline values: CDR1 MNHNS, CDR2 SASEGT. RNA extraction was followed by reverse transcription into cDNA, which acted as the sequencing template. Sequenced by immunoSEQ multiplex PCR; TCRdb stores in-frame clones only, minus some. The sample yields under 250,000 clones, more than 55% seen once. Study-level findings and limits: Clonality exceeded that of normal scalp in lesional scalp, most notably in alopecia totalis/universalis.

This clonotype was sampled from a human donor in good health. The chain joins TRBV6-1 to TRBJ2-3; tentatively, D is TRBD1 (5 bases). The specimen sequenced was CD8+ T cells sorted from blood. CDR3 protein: CASSRQPSTDTQYF. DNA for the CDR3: TGTGCCAGCAGCAGACAGCCTTCGACAGATACGCAGTATTTT.